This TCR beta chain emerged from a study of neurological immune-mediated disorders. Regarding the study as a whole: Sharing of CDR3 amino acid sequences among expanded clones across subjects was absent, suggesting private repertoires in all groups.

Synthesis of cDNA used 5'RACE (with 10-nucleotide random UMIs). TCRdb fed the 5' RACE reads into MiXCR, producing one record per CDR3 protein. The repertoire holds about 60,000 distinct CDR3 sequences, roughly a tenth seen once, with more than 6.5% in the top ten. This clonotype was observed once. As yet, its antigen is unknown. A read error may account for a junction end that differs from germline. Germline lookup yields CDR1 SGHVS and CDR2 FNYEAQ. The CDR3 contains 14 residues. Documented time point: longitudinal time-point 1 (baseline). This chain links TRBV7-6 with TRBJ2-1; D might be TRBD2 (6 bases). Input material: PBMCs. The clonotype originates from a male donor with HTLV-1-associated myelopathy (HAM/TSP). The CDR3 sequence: CASSRIQMGGERFF. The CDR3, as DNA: TGTGCCAGCAGCCGGATTCAGATGGGAGGTGAGCGGTTCTTC.